This TCR beta chain derives from a study of blood T cells in healthy people across ages. V was shortened by 3 bases and J by 7 bases, with 9 bases between the two germline ends. The CDR3 spans 13 residues. Next came a second PCR, run for roughly 6 to 11 cycles, which used a sample-barcoded 5' primer along with a J-beta primer mix. TCRdb recomputed calls from the 5' RACE reads with MiXCR, one row per CDR3 protein. The sample has about 570,000 distinct CDR3 sequences, 27% seen once; the top ten hold roughly 20%. Study findings and constraints: Among long-lived donors, naive CD4+ cells were more numerous and diversity higher than in aged donors. Shifts in expanded clonotypes may have been confounded by donor CMV status, which was unknown.

About this clonotype: Its antigen is not identified.

The TCR sequence derives from a woman between 65 and 79 years old in good health. V and J are TRBV12-3 or TRBV12-4 and TRBJ2-2; the D is unclear. Sequencing was carried out using blood. CDR3: CASSLASGGELFF. The CDR3 region has the DNA TGTGCCAGCAGTTTGGCGTCCGGCGGGGAGCTGTTTTTT.